The 13 T cell receptor beta chains given below trace back to one sample, sequenced in a study of CD8+ T cells in alopecia areata. Noted treatment: oral pan-JAK inhibitor, 5-10 mg twice daily. After isolation, RNA underwent reverse transcription to generate cDNA as the sequencing template. The table came from immunoSEQ multiplex PCR; TCRdb's copy has only in-frame clones and leaves some out. This table holds approximately 150,000 clones, less than 75% found once. The input for sequencing was CD4+ T cells sorted from blood, taken between weeks 55 and 65, from a patient treated with tofacitinib. The receptor set was obtained from a human donor with alopecia areata.

As regards this clone: Other DNA sequences in the sample encode the same CDR3. This chain uses TRBV29-1 with TRBJ1-1; D is undetermined. The CDR3 runs 13 residues. In germline, CDR1 is SQVTM, CDR2 ANQGSEA. The ends were cut back, 2 bases at V and 0 bases at J, with 7 bases in the middle. CDR3 DNA sequence: TGCAGCGTTGAAAGGAGGTTGAACACTGAAGCTTTCTTT. This sequence encodes CSVERRLNTEAFF.

In its sample, this clone was seen a few times. DNA for the CDR3: TGTGCCAGCGGGAAAGGGCTTGATGGCTACACCTTC. It codes for CASGKGLDGYTF. This sequence joins TRBV6-6 and TRBJ1-2, with D unresolved. CDR1 MNHNY and CDR2 SVGAGI come from the germline V gene (reference sequence). Trimming removed 8 bases at V and 6 bases at J, with 13 bases between. The CDR3 is made up of 12 amino acids.

The chain links TRBV29-1 to TRBJ1-6, with D unresolved. Germline V CDR1 and CDR2: SQVTM, ANQGSEA. V was clipped by 5 bases and J by 6 bases, with 14 bases between them. The CDR3 has 14 amino acids. CDR3 DNA: TGCAGCGTTAGGGCAGAACCGCCTAATTCACCCCTCCACTTT. Residues: CSVRAEPPNSPLHF.

The V gene is TRBV4-1, the J gene TRBJ2-3, with D unclear. This CDR3 spans 17 amino acids. Germline V lookup: CDR1 MGHRA, CDR2 YSYEKL. V lost 3 bases and J 0 bases, leaving 16 bases between the germline ends. The chain's CDR3 is CASSQEKGIGSTDTQYF. In nucleotides, the CDR3 is TGCGCCAGCAGCCAGGAAAAGGGAATCGGGAGCACAGATACGCAGTATTTT.

The chain combines TRBV27 with TRBJ1-2, with D hard to call. The germline CDR1 and CDR2 sequences are MNHEY and SMNVEV (reference sequence). V was clipped by 4 bases and J by 2 bases, with 8 bases between them. The CDR3 totals 13 residues. Written as DNA, the CDR3 is TGTGCCAGCAGTTCCCGACAAAACTATGGCTACACCTTC. Translating it yields CASSSRQNYGYTF.

The chain links TRBV5-6 to TRBJ2-1; maybe TRBD1 (5 bases). Per the germline V gene, CDR1 is SGHDT and CDR2 is YYEEEE. With 2 bases removed from V and 4 bases from J, the gap between germline ends came to 7 bases. This CDR3 comprises 13 residues. The CDR3 DNA is TGTGCCAGCAGCTTCGGACAATACAATGAGCAGTTCTTC. Amino acids: CASSFGQYNEQFF.

The V call is TRBV29-1, the J call TRBJ2-3, with a possible D match to TRBD2 (5 bases). Germline values: CDR1 SQVTM, CDR2 ANQGSEA. Trimming took 3 bases from V and 4 from J, leaving 14 bases between them. CDR3 length equals 14 residues. In DNA form, the CDR3 reads TGCAGCGTTGATTACCTAGCCGGCCCAGATACGCAGTATTTT. This codes for CSVDYLAGPDTQYF.

V gene TRBV7-9 combines with J gene TRBJ2-5, with D possibly being TRBD1 (5 bases). Germline V CDR1 and CDR2: SEHNR, FQNEAQ (reference sequence). The length of the CDR3 is 13 residues. With 2 bases removed from V and 5 bases from J, the gap between germline ends came to 9 bases. The CDR3: CASSLKGLETQYF. For the CDR3, the DNA is TGTGCCAGCAGCTTAAAGGGGCTGGAGACCCAGTACTTC.

The J gene is TRBJ1-1, the V gene TRBV2; D remains ambiguous. The CDR3 runs to 13 residues. Trimming removed 5 bases at V and 1 base at J, with 8 bases between. Germline V gene lookup returns CDR1 SNHLY and CDR2 FYNNEI. As DNA, the CDR3 is TGTGCCAGCAGTTTCGGACGGAACACTGAAGCTTTCTTT. This gives the protein CASSFGRNTEAFF.

The chain joins TRBV2 to TRBJ1-5, with D hard to call. The ends were cut back, 6 bases at V and 7 bases at J, with 13 bases in the middle. The CDR3 covers 13 residues. CDR1 and CDR2 (germline): SNHLY, FYNNEI. Written as DNA, the CDR3 is TGTGCCAGCAGACCCTCGGCCTCGCAGCCCCAGCATTTT. Translation gives CASRPSASQPQHF.

This rearrangement joins TRBV6-1 to TRBJ1-1; possibly TRBD1 for D (5 bases). From germline, CDR1 is MNHNS and CDR2 SASEGT. This CDR3 comprises 14 residues. V was shortened by 5 bases and J by 6 bases, with 16 bases between the two germline ends. CDR3 DNA sequence: TGTGCCAGCAGTTTGGAGGGGACGGCGTCTGAAGCTTTCTTT. Translation gives CASSLEGTASEAFF.

This clone showed up just a few times. V usage is TRBV15 and J usage is TRBJ2-5, with D perhaps matching TRBD1 (5 bases). Germline CDR1 LNHNV, CDR2 YYDKDF (reference sequence). V lost 4 bases and J 1 base, leaving 10 bases between the germline ends. The CDR3 has 14 residues. In DNA, the CDR3 is TGTGCCACCAGCACCCTAGACAGCCAAGAGACCCAGTACTTC. Amino acids: CATSTLDSQETQYF.

The chain employs TRBV5-6 and TRBJ2-7, with 7 bases lining up with TRBD1. The CDR3 covers 15 residues. Looked up from germline, CDR1 is SGHDT and CDR2 is YYEEEE. Unmatched junction bases numbered 10, after V lost 4 bases and J lost 3 bases. DNA of the CDR3: TGTGCCAGCAGCGGGGCCCGGGACAGAGACTACGAGCAGTACTTC. It codes for CASSGARDRDYEQYF.